This passage covers 8 T cell receptor beta chains from one sample sequenced in a study of tumor and adjacent non-tumor tissue in lung cancer. The template was RNA from unsorted bulk tissue. This non-tumor lung sample came from over 3 cm beyond the tumor edge. The library came from three nested PCR rounds adapted from ARM-PCR protocols. MiXCR was run by TCRdb on the multiplex PCR reads, yielding one entry per CDR3 protein. Of about 75,000 distinct CDR3 sequences in the sample, around 70% were seen once. Sequenced input: distant non-tumor lung tissue. The receptor source for this set is a woman aged 50 to 65 with non-small cell lung cancer.

Note on this clonotype: One end of the junction does not line up with germline, which may come from a read error. This chain links TRBV6-2 or TRBV6-3 with TRBJ1-5; no clear D gene. The germline V gene encodes CDR1 MNHEY and CDR2 SVGEGT. CDR3 length: 16 residues. CDR3 sequence (DNA): TGCGCCAGCAGCCCCACCCAAGGAGAGTACACTCAGCCCCAGCATTTT. Translated: CASSPTQGEYTQPQHF.

Of note for this clonotype: The junction differs from germline at one of its ends, possibly a read error. The chain is built from TRBV4-3 and TRBJ2-1, with 11 bases matching TRBD2. Germline V CDR1 and CDR2: LGHNA, YSLEER. CDR3 length equals 15 residues. CDR3 sequence (DNA): TGCGCCAGCAGCCAGATAGCGGGAGGGGTCTATGAACAGTTCTTC. Translation: CASSQIAGGVYEQFF.

Only a few counts were recorded for this clonotype. A much larger clone lies a single base off, so this may be a read error. V and J are TRBV29-1 and TRBJ2-7, with D perhaps assigned TRBD1 or TRBD2 (6 bases each). Trimming took off 4 bases at V and 7 bases at J, with 17 bases between the two ends. Germline-derived CDR1 and CDR2 are SQVTM and ANQGSEA. The CDR3 extends over 13 amino acids. CDR3 region: CSVGGRGVEEQYF. CDR3 bases: TGCAGCGTTGGTGGTAGGGGGGTAGAGGAGCAGTACTTC.

A word on this clonotype: Since the CDR3 does not end with the conserved phenylalanine or tryptophan, this likely comes from a read error. The gene calls are TRBV20-1 and TRBJ2-1; TRBD2 matches at 8 bases. Per germline, CDR1 DFQATT and CDR2 SNEGSKA (reference sequence). This CDR3 has 15 amino acids. CDR3 DNA: TGCAGTGCTAGAGATGGGACTAGGGGCTACGATGAGCAGTTCTTA. Protein sequence: CSARDGTRGYDEQFL.

Concerning this clonotype itself: A read error is possible here, since a much larger clone lies one base away. The chain uses TRBV20-1 and TRBJ2-3, with 8 bases aligning to TRBD1. The CDR3 runs 15 residues. V lost 8 bases and J lost 4; bases outside the gene matches: 14. Germline V CDR1 and CDR2: DFQATT, SNEGSKA (reference sequence). The DNA for the CDR3 is TGCAGTACCTGGGCCGGACAGGGTGGGGCAGATACGCAGTATTTT. Translated: CSTWAGQGGADTQYF.

Remarks on this clonotype: Lacking the conserved final phenylalanine or tryptophan, this CDR3 likely reflects a read error. The rearrangement joins TRBV4-1 to TRBJ2-2, with a tentative D call TRBD1 (7 bases). In germline, CDR1 is MGHRA, CDR2 YSYEKL. CDR3 length: 15 amino acids. Between the trimmed V and J ends, which lost 7 bases and 2 bases, there was a span of 14 bases. CDR3 nucleotide sequence: TGCGCCAGCAACTTCAGGGGGGTTAACACCGGGGAGCTGTTTGTT. Amino acids: CASNFRGVNTGELFV.

About this clonotype itself: At one of its ends the junction is not consistent with the germline gene, which may arise from a read error. V usage is TRBV11-3 and J usage is TRBJ1-1, with D perhaps TRBD1 (5 bases). Germline lookup yields CDR1 SGHNT and CDR2 YENEEA. This CDR3 is 14 amino acids long. For the CDR3, the DNA is TGTGCCAGCAGCTTAGATGGTGGGACTCCTGAAGCTCTCTTT. Protein: CASSLDGGTPEALF.

This clonotype was picked up one time. Possible read error: a much larger clone is one base away. The chain is built from TRBV6-1 and TRBJ1-6; D is ambiguous. Germline CDR1 MNHNS, CDR2 SASEGT. V was cut by 1 base and J by 11 bases, with 15 bases left in between. There are 15 residues in the CDR3. CDR3 nucleotide sequence: TGTGCCAGCAGTGAAGTTCCCAACAGTAGGACACCCCTCCACTTT. This sequence encodes CASSEVPNSRTPLHF.